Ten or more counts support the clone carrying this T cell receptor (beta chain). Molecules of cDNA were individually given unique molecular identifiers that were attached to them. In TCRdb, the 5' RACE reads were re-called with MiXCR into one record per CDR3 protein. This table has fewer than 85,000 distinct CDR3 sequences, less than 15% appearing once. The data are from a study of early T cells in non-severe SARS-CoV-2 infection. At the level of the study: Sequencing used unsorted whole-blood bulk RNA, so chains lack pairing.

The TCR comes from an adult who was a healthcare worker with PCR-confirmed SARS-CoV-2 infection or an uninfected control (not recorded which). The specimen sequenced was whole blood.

The CDR3 coding sequence is TGTGCCAGTAGTTACCAGACCACACCCTCCTACAATGAGCAGTTCTTC. Its protein is CASSYQTTPSYNEQFF. The J gene is TRBJ2-1, the V gene TRBV19; D is uncertain. V was shortened by 5 bases and J by 0 bases, with 14 bases between the two germline ends. CDR1 and CDR2 from the germline V gene are LNHDA and SQIVND (reference sequence). This CDR3 contains 16 residues.